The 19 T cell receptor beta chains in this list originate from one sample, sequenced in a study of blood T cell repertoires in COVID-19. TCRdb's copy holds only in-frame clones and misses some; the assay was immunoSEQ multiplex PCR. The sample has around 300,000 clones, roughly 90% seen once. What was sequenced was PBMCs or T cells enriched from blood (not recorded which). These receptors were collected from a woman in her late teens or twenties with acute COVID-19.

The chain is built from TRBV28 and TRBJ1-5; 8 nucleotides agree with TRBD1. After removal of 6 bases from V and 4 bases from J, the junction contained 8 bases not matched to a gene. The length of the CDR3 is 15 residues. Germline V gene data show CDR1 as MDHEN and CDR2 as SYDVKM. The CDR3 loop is CASRQDRAGNQPQHF. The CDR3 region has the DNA TGTGCCAGCAGACAGGACAGGGCGGGAAATCAGCCCCAGCATTTT.

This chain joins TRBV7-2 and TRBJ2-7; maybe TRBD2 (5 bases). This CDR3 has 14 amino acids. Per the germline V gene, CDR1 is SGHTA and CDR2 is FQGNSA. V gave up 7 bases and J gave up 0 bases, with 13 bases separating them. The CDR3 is CASTKGRGSYEQYF. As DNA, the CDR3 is TGTGCCAGCACCAAAGGACGGGGCTCCTACGAGCAGTACTTC.

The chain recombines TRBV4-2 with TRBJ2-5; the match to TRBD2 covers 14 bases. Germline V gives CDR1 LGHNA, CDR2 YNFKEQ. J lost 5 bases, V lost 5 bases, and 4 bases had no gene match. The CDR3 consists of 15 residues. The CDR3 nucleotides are TGTGCCAGCAGCTCGGGACTAGCGGGAGCGGAGACCCAGTACTTC. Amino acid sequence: CASSSGLAGAETQYF.

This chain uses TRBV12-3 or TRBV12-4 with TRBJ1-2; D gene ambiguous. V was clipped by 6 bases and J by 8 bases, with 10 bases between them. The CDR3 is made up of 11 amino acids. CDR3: CASRQYFGYTF. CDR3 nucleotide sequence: TGTGCCAGCAGACAATATTTCGGCTACACCTTC.

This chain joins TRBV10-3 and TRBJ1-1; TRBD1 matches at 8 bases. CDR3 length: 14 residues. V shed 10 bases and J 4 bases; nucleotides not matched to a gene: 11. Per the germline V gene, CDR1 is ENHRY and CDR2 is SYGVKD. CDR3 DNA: TGTGCCACGGGACAGGAAGGGGGGCGCACTGAAGCTTTCTTT. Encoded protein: CATGQEGGRTEAFF.

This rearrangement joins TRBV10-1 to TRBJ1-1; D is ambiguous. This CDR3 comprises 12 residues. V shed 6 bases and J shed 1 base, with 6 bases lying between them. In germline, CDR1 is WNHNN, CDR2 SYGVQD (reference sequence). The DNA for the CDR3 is TGCGCCAGCAGCCTAAGGAACACTGAAGCTTTCTTT. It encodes CASSLRNTEAFF.

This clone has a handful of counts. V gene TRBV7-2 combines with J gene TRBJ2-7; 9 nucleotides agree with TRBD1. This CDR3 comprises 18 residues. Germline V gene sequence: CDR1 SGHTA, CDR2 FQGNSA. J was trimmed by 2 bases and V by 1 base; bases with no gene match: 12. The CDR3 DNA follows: TGTGCCAGCAGCTTAGATGGGACAGGGTTGTCCACCCCCTACGAGCAGTACTTC. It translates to CASSLDGTGLSTPYEQYF.

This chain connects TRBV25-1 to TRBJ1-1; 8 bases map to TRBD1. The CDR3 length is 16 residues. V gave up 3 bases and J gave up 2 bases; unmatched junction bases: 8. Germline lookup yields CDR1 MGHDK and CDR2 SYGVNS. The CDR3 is CASSDGDRLFNTEAFF. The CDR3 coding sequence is TGTGCCAGCAGTGACGGGGACAGGCTCTTTAACACTGAAGCTTTCTTT.

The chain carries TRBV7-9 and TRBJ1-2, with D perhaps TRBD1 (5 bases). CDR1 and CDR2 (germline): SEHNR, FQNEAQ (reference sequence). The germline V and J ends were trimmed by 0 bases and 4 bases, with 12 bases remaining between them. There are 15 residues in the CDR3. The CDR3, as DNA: TGTGCCAGCAGCTTAGCGATAGGACACCGCTATGGCTACACCTTC. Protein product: CASSLAIGHRYGYTF.

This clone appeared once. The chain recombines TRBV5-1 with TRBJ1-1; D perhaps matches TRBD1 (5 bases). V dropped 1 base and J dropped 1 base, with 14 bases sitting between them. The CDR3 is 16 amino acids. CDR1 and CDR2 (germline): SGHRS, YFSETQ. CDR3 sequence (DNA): TGCGCCAGCAGCTTGAGCCCCGGGGGGTGGAACACTGAAGCTTTCTTT. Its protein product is CASSLSPGGWNTEAFF.

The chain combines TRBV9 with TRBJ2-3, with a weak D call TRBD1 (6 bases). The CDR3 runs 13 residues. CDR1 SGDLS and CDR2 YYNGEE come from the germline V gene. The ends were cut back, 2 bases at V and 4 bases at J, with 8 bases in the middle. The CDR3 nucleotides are TGTGCCAGCAGCGTTGAGGGGGCAGATACGCAGTATTTT. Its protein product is CASSVEGADTQYF.

CDR3 protein: CASSPLDYGGNTIYF. The DNA for the CDR3 is TGTGCCAGCTCACCACTCGACTATGGTGGAAACACCATATATTTT. The chain recombines TRBV18 with TRBJ1-3, with D unresolved. The CDR3 totals 15 residues. Germline V gives CDR1 KGHSH, CDR2 LQKENI. The V gene lost 1 base and the J gene lost 3 bases, with 10 bases spanning the gap.

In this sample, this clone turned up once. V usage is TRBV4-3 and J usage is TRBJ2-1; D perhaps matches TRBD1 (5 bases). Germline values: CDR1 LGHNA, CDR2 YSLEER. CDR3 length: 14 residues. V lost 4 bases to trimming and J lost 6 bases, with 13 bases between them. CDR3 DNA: TGCGCCAGCAGCCCACTCTCGGACACCAATGAGCAGTTCTTC. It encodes CASSPLSDTNEQFF.

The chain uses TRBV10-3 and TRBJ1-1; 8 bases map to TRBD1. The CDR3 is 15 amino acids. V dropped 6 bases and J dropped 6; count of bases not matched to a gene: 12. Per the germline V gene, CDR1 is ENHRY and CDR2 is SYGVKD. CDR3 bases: TGTGCCATCAGAGTATCCGGGACAGGTATCGCTGAAGCTTTCTTT. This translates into CAIRVSGTGIAEAFF.

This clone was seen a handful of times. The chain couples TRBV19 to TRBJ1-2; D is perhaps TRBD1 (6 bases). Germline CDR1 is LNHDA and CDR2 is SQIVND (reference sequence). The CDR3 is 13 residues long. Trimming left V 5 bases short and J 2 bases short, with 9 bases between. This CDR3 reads CASSQQGNYGYTF. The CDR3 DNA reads TGTGCCAGTAGTCAACAGGGAAACTATGGCTACACCTTC.

CDR3 in DNA: TGTGCCAGCAGCTTGGATACGGGGGGGGGCACCTATGACGGCTACACCTTC. This gives the protein CASSLDTGGGTYDGYTF. V and J are TRBV5-4 and TRBJ1-2, with D possibly TRBD1 on 6 matching bases. This CDR3 has 17 amino acids. V lost 0 bases, J lost 8 bases, and 23 bases lay in between. CDR1 is SGHNT, CDR2 YYREEE, per germline (reference sequence).

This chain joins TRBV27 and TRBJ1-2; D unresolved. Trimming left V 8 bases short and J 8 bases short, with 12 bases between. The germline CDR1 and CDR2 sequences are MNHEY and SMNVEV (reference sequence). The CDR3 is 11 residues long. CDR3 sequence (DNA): TGTGCCAGCGGGGAGGGTCTCGGCTACACCTTC. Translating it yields CASGEGLGYTF.

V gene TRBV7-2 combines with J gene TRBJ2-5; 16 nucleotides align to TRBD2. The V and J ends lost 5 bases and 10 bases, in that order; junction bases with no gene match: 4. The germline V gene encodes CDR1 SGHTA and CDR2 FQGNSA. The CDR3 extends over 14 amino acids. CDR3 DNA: TGTGCCAGCAGCCGCGGGACTAGCGGGGGGGACCAGTACTTC. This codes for CASSRGTSGGDQYF.

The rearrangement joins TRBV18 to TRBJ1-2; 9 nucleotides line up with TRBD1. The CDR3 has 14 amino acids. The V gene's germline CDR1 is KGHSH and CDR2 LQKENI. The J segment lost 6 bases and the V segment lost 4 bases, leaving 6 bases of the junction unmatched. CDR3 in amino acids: CASSLDRGIDGYTF. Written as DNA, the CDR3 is TGTGCCAGCTCACTTGACAGGGGGATCGATGGCTACACCTTC.